This is a list of T cell receptor beta chains from one sample in a study of shared clonotypes between healthy human individuals. Sequencing used immunoSEQ multiplex PCR; TCRdb keeps in-frame clones, though not all of them. The repertoire has roughly 2 million clones, around 95% of them found once; the top ten carry less than 0.15%. Material for sequencing was naive CD4+ T cells sorted from blood. These receptors originate from a young man in good health. The CDR3 runs from the conserved cysteine through the conserved F or W. D genes are given only for firm matches. A clone size is listed for some rows: how often the clone was seen (once, few, many), or a class if it is expanded.

>TRBJ2-1|TRBD1|-|TRBV7-9
CASSTDRGLDEQFF
TGTGCCAGCAGCACGGACAGGGGGCTGGATGAGCAGTTCTTC
>TRBJ1-1|-|-|TRBV6-1
CASSGKQGTEAFF
TGTGCCAGCAGTGGAAAACAGGGCACTGAAGCTTTCTTT
>TRBJ1-1|TRBD1|-|TRBV7-2
CASSLKGALTEAFF
TGTGCCAGCAGCTTAAAGGGGGCGCTTACTGAAGCTTTCTTT
>TRBJ2-7|-|-|TRBV10-3
CAISPAYEQYF
TGTGCCATCAGCCCGGCCTACGAGCAGTACTTC
>TRBJ1-1|-|-|TRBV18
CASSPISGGGNTEAFF
TGTGCCAGCTCACCAATATCGGGGGGAGGGAACACTGAAGCTTTCTTT
>TRBJ1-5|-|-|TRBV6-1
CASSEGLWQAGYSNQPQHF
TGTGCCAGCAGTGAAGGGTTGTGGCAGGCGGGTTATAGCAATCAGCCCCAGCATTTT
>TRBJ1-2|-|-|TRBV6-5
CASSYPGAPSDGYTF
TGTGCCAGCAGTTACCCGGGAGCCCCCTCGGATGGCTACACCTTC
>TRBJ2-7|-|-|TRBV7-8
CASSPGRSGSYEQYF
TGTGCCAGCAGCCCCGGACGCTCAGGCTCCTACGAGCAGTACTTC
>TRBJ2-2|-|-|TRBV7-3
CASSLLAWNTGELFF
TGTGCCAGCAGCTTACTAGCATGGAACACCGGGGAGCTGTTTTTT
>TRBJ2-7|-|-|TRBV10-3
CAISEKVQSSYEQYF
TGTGCCATCAGTGAAAAGGTGCAAAGCTCCTACGAGCAGTACTTC
>TRBJ2-2|-|-|TRBV30
CAHRGRAAVDTGELFF
TGTGCGCATCGGGGCCGGGCAGCGGTGGACACCGGGGAGCTGTTTTTT
>TRBJ2-5|TRBD2|-|TRBV30
CARAGGLMETQYF
TGTGCCCGGGCGGGGGGTCTAATGGAGACCCAGTACTTC
>TRBJ2-2|TRBD1|-|TRBV25-1
CASSPRTGGYTGELFF
TGTGCCAGCAGTCCGCGGACAGGGGGCTACACCGGGGAGCTGTTTTTT
>TRBJ2-2|-|-|TRBV25-1
CASSFRTAIAGELFF
TGTGCCAGCAGTTTTCGGACGGCGATAGCCGGGGAGCTGTTTTTT
>TRBJ1-6|-|-|TRBV18
CASSPPTGLNSPLHF
TGTGCCAGCTCACCACCCACAGGGCTCAATTCACCCCTCCACTTT
>TRBJ1-3|-|-|TRBV28
CATAGIREGNTIYF
TGTGCCACCGCAGGCATTCGGGAGGGAAACACCATATATTTT
>TRBJ1-6|-|once|TRBV19
CASSSSQNSPLHF
TGTGCCAGTAGTAGCAGCCAGAATTCACCCCTCCACTTT
>TRBJ2-2|-|-|TRBV7-9
CASSLGSNTGELFF
TGTGCCAGCAGCTTAGGGAGCAACACCGGGGAGCTGTTTTTT